This T cell receptor (beta chain) was recorded in a study of T cells in localized non-small cell lung cancer. Generated by immunoSEQ multiplex PCR, the TCRdb table keeps only in-frame clones and is missing some. The sample holds over 65,000 clones, roughly 80% seen once. Only one count was recorded for this clone. The target antigen is unknown. General observations from the study: Researchers found a median around 50 of the top 100 tumor clones in adjacent lung.

The germline gives CDR1 LNHDA, CDR2 SQIVND (reference sequence). The CDR3 loop spans 15 amino acids. The ends lost 5 bases at V and 3 bases at J; junction bases unmatched: 3. The input for sequencing was peripheral blood, taken before any cancer treatment. The origin of this receptor is a female donor older than 55 with stage I lung adenocarcinoma. The V and J genes are TRBV19 and TRBJ2-2, with 10 bases aligning to TRBD1. The CDR3 protein is CASSRQGAYTGELFF. The CDR3 coding sequence is TGTGCCAGTAGTCGACAGGGGGCTTACACCGGGGAGCTGTTTTTT.